This T cell receptor beta chain stems from a study of blood T cell repertoires in COVID-19. The repertoire was sequenced with immunoSEQ multiplex PCR; TCRdb's copy has only in-frame clones and lacks some. In the table there are approximately 240,000 clones, about nine tenths of which are singletons. The germline CDR1 and CDR2 sequences are KGHSH and LQKENI. The V gene end was trimmed by 6 bases and the J gene end by 9 bases; junction bases not matched to a gene: 22. The CDR3 contains 18 residues. This chain connects TRBV18 to TRBJ2-1; 8 bases line up with TRBD2. Material: PBMCs or T cells enriched from blood (not recorded which). This TCR was sampled from a woman younger than 35 who had recovered from COVID-19. The CDR3 is CASSQAVSGGISLGEQFF. Here the CDR3 DNA reads TGTGCCAGCTCTCAGGCGGTATCGGGAGGGATTAGTCTTGGTGAGCAGTTCTTC.